One sample yielded the 23 T cell receptor beta chains listed below, sequenced in a study of beta chain features in type 1 diabetes. Findings and caveats of the study: Moderately but significantly shorter TCRB CDR3s were found in Type 1 diabetes patients in all four CD4+ subsets.

Expressed TCRB transcripts were sequenced because the isolated RNA had all been reverse transcribed beforehand. The data were produced by immunoSEQ multiplex PCR, yet TCRdb's version contains in-frame clones alone and is incomplete. The sample lists 150,000 to 200,000 clones; around 9% were seen once. No antigens are known for them. Sequences were obtained from central memory CD4+ T cells from blood. The receptors here all came from a woman aged 25 to 39 with type 1 diabetes.

This clone appeared a few times. The chain employs TRBV11-2 and TRBJ2-3; 9 bases line up with TRBD2. Germline CDR1 reads SGHAT; CDR2 reads FQNNGV. The V segment lost 4 bases and the J segment 3 bases; nucleotides outside the gene matches: 5. The CDR3 length is 15 residues. The DNA of the CDR3 is TGTGCCAGCAGCTGGCTCGGACTAGCGACAGATACGCAGTATTTT. Protein sequence: CASSWLGLATDTQYF.

The chain has TRBV7-2 and TRBJ2-5; possibly TRBD1 for D (5 bases). Germline lookup yields CDR1 SGHTA and CDR2 FQGNSA. Trimming cost V 5 bases and J 2 bases, with 15 bases left between them. The CDR3 is 15 amino acids. CDR3 nucleotides: TGTGCCAGCAGCCTCCATGGGGCAGATCAAGAGACCCAGTACTTC. Amino acids: CASSLHGADQETQYF.

The chain couples TRBV30 to TRBJ2-7, with unresolved D. The V gene's germline CDR1 is GTSNPN and CDR2 SVGIG (reference sequence). V lost 0 bases, J lost 5 bases, and 5 bases lay in between. This CDR3 is built from 11 residues. DNA for the CDR3: TGTGCCTGGAGTGTGGCTGACGAGCAGTACTTC. It specifies CAWSVADEQYF.

This chain joins TRBV7-8 and TRBJ2-3, with TRBD2 identical over 7 bases. Germline V gene lookup returns CDR1 SGHVS and CDR2 FQNEAQ. This CDR3 spans 14 amino acids. V gave up 2 bases and J gave up 6 bases; unmatched junction bases: 5. The CDR3 region has the DNA TGTGCCAGCAGCTTAAATCGGGGAGGGGATACGCAGTATTTT. Amino acid sequence: CASSLNRGGDTQYF.

The CDR3: CAWSVPGSRETQYF. CDR3 DNA: TGTGCCTGGAGTGTACCCGGGAGTCGGGAGACCCAGTACTTC. The rearrangement links TRBV30 to TRBJ2-5, with D tentatively TRBD2 (6 bases). Germline V gives CDR1 GTSNPN, CDR2 SVGIG (reference sequence). The CDR3 sequence is 14 residues long. V was trimmed by 0 bases and J by 5 bases, leaving 13 bases between them.

The chain employs TRBV30 and TRBJ2-2, with D possibly matching TRBD2 (5 bases). The ends were cut back, 8 bases at V and 0 bases at J, with 13 bases in the middle. This CDR3 contains 14 residues. Germline assignment: CDR1 GTSNPN and CDR2 SVGIG (reference sequence). DNA for the CDR3: TGTGCCGGTGCGGGTAATACGAACACCGGGGAGCTGTTTTTT. Translation gives CAGAGNTNTGELFF.

The rearrangement joins TRBV28 to TRBJ1-1; maybe TRBD1 (6 bases). This CDR3 has 14 residues. With 6 bases removed from V and 4 bases from J, the gap between germline ends came to 15 bases. Germline V gene lookup returns CDR1 MDHEN and CDR2 SYDVKM. The CDR3 coding sequence is TGTGCCAGCAGCCCGGGACACCCGGCCACTGAAGCTTTCTTT. This sequence encodes CASSPGHPATEAFF. The whole variable domain, filled in from reference TRBV28 and TRBJ1-1, reads DVKVTQSSRYLVKRTGEKVFLECVQDMDHENMFWYRQDPGLGLRLIYFSYDVKMKEKGDIPEGYSVSREKKERFSLILESASTNQTSMYLCASSPGHPATEAFFGQGTRLTVV.

This clone turned up a few times. In DNA, the CDR3 is TGTGCCAGTACGGGACAGAACTATGGCTACACCTTC. It specifies CASTGQNYGYTF. The J gene is TRBJ1-2, the V gene TRBV6-5; TRBD1 matches at 7 bases. The germline gives CDR1 MNHEY, CDR2 SVGAGI. The CDR3 is 12 amino acids. V was pared by 9 bases and J by 2 bases, with 3 bases of the junction left unmatched.

V gene TRBV25-1 combines with J gene TRBJ2-1; TRBD2 matches at 10 bases. Trimming took 4 bases from V and 0 from J; bases not matched to a gene: 3. The CDR3 has 16 amino acids. The V gene's germline CDR1 is MGHDK and CDR2 SYGVNS. The CDR3 here is CASSVSGRSSYNEQFF. For the CDR3, the DNA is TGTGCCAGCAGTGTTAGCGGGAGGAGCTCCTACAATGAGCAGTTCTTC.

V is TRBV6-5 and J is TRBJ2-5, with TRBD1 matching 8 bases. Germline V gene lookup returns CDR1 MNHEY and CDR2 SVGAGI. Trimming cost V 6 bases and J 5 bases; bases outside gene matches: 11. The CDR3 is 15 residues long. CDR3 amino acids: CASRPQTGVGETQYF. CDR3 DNA: TGTGCCAGCAGACCCCAGACAGGGGTGGGTGAGACCCAGTACTTC.

This chain uses TRBV27 with TRBJ2-7; TRBD1 agrees at 8 bases. Germline-derived CDR1 and CDR2 are MNHEY and SMNVEV (reference sequence). J was trimmed by 5 bases and V by 6 bases; bases with no gene match: 6. The CDR3 is made up of 13 amino acids. CDR3 amino acids: CASRGTGTHEQYF. As DNA, the CDR3 is TGTGCCAGCAGGGGGACAGGTACCCACGAGCAGTACTTC.

In its sample, this clone was seen a few times. The chain uses TRBV7-2 and TRBJ2-5; possibly TRBD2 for D (6 bases). CDR1 and CDR2 (germline): SGHTA, FQGNSA. This CDR3 contains 13 residues. Trimming cost V 5 bases and J 5 bases, with 12 bases left between them. CDR3 nucleotide sequence: TGTGCCAGCAGCATACTAGGAGGGGAGACCCAGTACTTC. It translates to CASSILGGETQYF. Variable domain in full (rest from reference TRBV7-2 and TRBJ2-5): GAGVSQSPSNKVTEKGKDVELRCDPISGHTALYWYRQSLGQGLEFLIYFQGNSAPDKSGLPSDRFSAERTGGSVSTLTIQRTQQEDSAVYLCASSILGGETQYFGPGTRLLVL.

This chain links TRBV18 with TRBJ2-7; D call uncertain. Trimming removed 6 bases from V and 2 bases from J, with 5 bases in between. CDR3 length equals 11 residues. From germline, CDR1 is KGHSH and CDR2 LQKENI. The CDR3: CASSPAYEQYF. The CDR3, as DNA: TGTGCCAGCTCCCCGGCCTACGAGCAGTACTTC.

The rearrangement joins TRBV5-4 to TRBJ2-1; 7 bases fit TRBD1. Per the germline V gene, CDR1 is SGHNT and CDR2 is YYREEE (reference sequence). Trimming at V came to 4 bases and at J to 7 bases, leaving 8 bases not matched to a gene. The CDR3 covers 14 residues. CDR3 DNA sequence: TGTGCCAGCAGCGAGGGGACAGAAGTTAATGAGCAGTTCTTC. It codes for CASSEGTEVNEQFF.

This clone came up a few times. CDR3 in amino acids: CASSLEGGPYEQYF. In DNA, the CDR3 is TGCGCCAGCAGCTTGGAAGGGGGCCCCTACGAGCAGTACTTC. The rearrangement uses TRBV5-1 and TRBJ2-7; TRBD1 agrees at 7 bases. CDR1 and CDR2 from the germline V gene are SGHRS and YFSETQ. The CDR3 has 14 residues. With 0 bases clipped from V and 2 bases from J, the junction kept 2 bases outside the gene matches.

This clone turned up a few times. V and J are TRBV7-9 and TRBJ2-1, with 9 bases matching TRBD2. This CDR3 spans 14 amino acids. J gave up 9 bases and V 2 bases, and 5 bases lay outside the gene matches. Germline V gene data show CDR1 as SEHNR and CDR2 as FQNEAQ (reference sequence). CDR3 residues: CASSLSGTSSEQFF. The CDR3 coding sequence is TGTGCCAGCAGCTTATCCGGGACTAGCAGTGAGCAGTTCTTC.

The chain links TRBV28 to TRBJ1-2; D gene ambiguous. The V and J ends lost 2 bases and 2 bases respectively, with 9 bases between them. The CDR3 contains 14 residues. The germline CDR1 and CDR2 sequences are MDHEN and SYDVKM. The CDR3 coding sequence is TGTGCCAGCAGTTTACGGTCCAGGAACTATGGCTACACCTTC. Amino acids: CASSLRSRNYGYTF.

This clone showed up many times. The chain has TRBV29-1 and TRBJ2-7; the match to TRBD2 covers 12 bases. With 4 bases clipped from V and 2 bases from J, the junction kept 3 bases outside the gene matches. This CDR3 has 14 amino acids. Per germline, CDR1 SQVTM and CDR2 ANQGSEA. The CDR3 DNA reads as TGCAGCGTTGTGCGGACTAGCGGGACCTACGAGCAGTACTTC. It is translated as CSVVRTSGTYEQYF.

V is TRBV19 and J is TRBJ1-1, with D possibly being TRBD1 (5 bases). CDR1 is LNHDA, CDR2 SQIVND, per germline (reference sequence). The ends were cut back, 5 bases at V and 2 bases at J, with 9 bases in the middle. This CDR3 region has 13 residues. The CDR3 DNA follows: TGTGCCAGTAGTTGGGACTTTAACACTGAAGCTTTCTTT. It codes for CASSWDFNTEAFF.

This clone came up a few times. The chain combines TRBV7-9 with TRBJ2-1; 7 nucleotides match TRBD2. The V and J ends lost 1 base and 10 bases, in that order; junction bases with no gene match: 1. Germline CDR1 SEHNR, CDR2 FQNEAQ (reference sequence). This CDR3 region has 12 residues. CDR3 sequence reads: CASSLGEGEQFF. The CDR3 nucleotides are TGTGCCAGCAGCTTAGGGGAGGGGGAGCAGTTCTTC. The full variable domain, its missing parts supplied by reference TRBV7-9 and TRBJ2-1, is DTGVSQNPRHKITKRGQNVTFRCDPISEHNRLYWYRQTLGQGPEFLTYFQNEAQLEKSRLLSDRFSAERPKGSFSTLEIQRTEQGDSAMYLCASSLGEGEQFFGPGTRLTVL.

CDR3 residues: CASRGGLYEQYF. CDR3 sequence (DNA): TGTGCCAGCAGGGGTGGACTGTACGAGCAGTACTTC. J is TRBJ2-7 and V is TRBV6-5; D is possibly TRBD2 (5 bases). Germline loops: CDR1 MNHEY, CDR2 SVGAGI. V lost 6 bases to trimming and J lost 4 bases, with 10 bases between them. The CDR3 is 12 amino acids.

This chain links TRBV7-9 with TRBJ2-6; D may be TRBD2 (6 bases). Germline loops: CDR1 SEHNR, CDR2 FQNEAQ (reference sequence). This CDR3 has 17 residues. The V end lost 1 base, the J end lost 4 bases, and 14 bases lay between the germline ends. CDR3 sequence: CASSLVGGLSGANVLTF. The CDR3 DNA reads as TGTGCCAGCAGCTTAGTTGGGGGACTGAGCGGGGCCAACGTCCTGACTTTC.

This clone was counted between two and nine times. The chain recombines TRBV19 with TRBJ2-2; D uncertain. The CDR3 is made up of 19 amino acids. Between the trimmed V and J ends, which lost 0 bases and 0 bases, there was a span of 17 bases. The germline V gene encodes CDR1 LNHDA and CDR2 SQIVND (reference sequence). The DNA of the CDR3 is TGTGCCAGTAGTATAGATGGGTTGTGGGCAGAAACGAACACCGGGGAGCTGTTTTTT. Residues: CASSIDGLWAETNTGELFF.